One sample yielded the 18 T cell receptor beta chains listed below, sequenced in a study of blood T cells in healthy people across ages. Using a J-beta primer mix together with a sample-barcoded 5' primer, a second PCR was run for roughly 6 to 12 cycles. Using its own MiXCR run on the 5' RACE reads, TCRdb lists one record per CDR3 protein. The sample lists some 1.5 million distinct CDR3 sequences; 28% were seen once. Material for sequencing was blood. The origin of the receptors is a woman aged 25-40 years in good health.

V gene TRBV5-1 combines with J gene TRBJ1-6; D unresolved. Germline values: CDR1 SGHRS, CDR2 YFSETQ. The V end was cut by 7 bases, the J end by 7 bases, with 15 bases between. The CDR3 covers 14 residues. Here the CDR3 reads CASQDARTNSPLHF. Here the CDR3 DNA reads TGCGCCAGCCAAGACGCAAGGACGAATTCACCCCTCCACTTT.

This clonotype was picked up a small number of times. V usage is TRBV25-1 and J usage is TRBJ2-5; D is possibly TRBD1 or TRBD2 (5 bases each). The J call is doubtful: the DNA matches TRBJ2-7 better. Germline CDR1 reads MGHDK; CDR2 reads SYGVNS. The CDR3 runs to 13 residues. The CDR3: CASREEGRHEQYF. The CDR3 nucleotides are TGTGCCAGCAGGGAAGAGGGGCGCCACGAGCAGTACTTC.

Remarks on this clonotype: One end of the junction varies from germline; a read error may be responsible. This CDR3 reads CASSLYRGESIDTQYF. CDR3 bases: TGTGCCAGCAGTTTATACCGGGGCGAGAGCATAGATACGCAGTATTTT. This chain uses TRBV28 with TRBJ2-3; possibly TRBD1 or TRBD2 for D (5 bases each). Germline V gene data show CDR1 as MDHEN and CDR2 as SYDVKM. There are 16 residues in the CDR3.

This clonotype was found many times. J is TRBJ2-7 and V is TRBV27, with 7 bases aligning to TRBD1. V lost 5 bases and J lost 2; bases outside the gene matches: 6. Per germline, CDR1 MNHEY and CDR2 SMNVEV (reference sequence). The CDR3 has 14 amino acids. The DNA for the CDR3 is TGTGCCAGCAGTCACAGGACAGGTACCTACGAGCAGTACTTC. Translating gives CASSHRTGTYEQYF.

V is TRBV11-2 and J is TRBJ2-5, with D tentatively TRBD2 (6 bases). The J call may be wrong; the DNA end is better matched by TRBJ2-7. This CDR3 region has 15 residues. Germline V CDR1 and CDR2: SGHAT, FQNNGV. CDR3 sequence (DNA): TGTGCCAGCGGACCTAACCCGACTAGAGGGTACGAGCAGTACTTC. Translated, it gives CASGPNPTRGYEQYF.

This clonotype has only a few counts. The chain carries TRBV7-3 and TRBJ2-1; 14 bases map to TRBD2. CDR1 is SGHTA and CDR2 is FQGTGA in the germline V gene. V lost 10 bases and J lost 10; bases outside the gene matches: 6. The CDR3 covers 13 residues. The CDR3 sequence is CATSTSGGAEQFF. The CDR3 DNA reads TGTGCCACCTCGACTAGCGGGGGGGCCGAGCAGTTCTTC.

V and J are TRBV20-1 and TRBJ1-1; D is unresolved. Trimming cost V 4 bases and J 1 base, with 10 bases left between them. Germline CDR1 DFQATT, CDR2 SNEGSKA (reference sequence). The CDR3 runs 13 residues. This chain's CDR3 is CSAIWAANTEAFF. The CDR3 bases are TGCAGTGCTATATGGGCCGCGAACACTGAAGCTTTCTTT.

This clonotype came up many times. The chain is built from TRBV12-3 or TRBV12-4 and TRBJ2-7, with a weak D call TRBD2 (6 bases). Trimming removed 7 bases at V and 5 bases at J, with 15 bases between. The CDR3 has 13 amino acids. Here the CDR3 reads CASNEPGLNEQYF. CDR3 bases: TGTGCCAGCAACGAACCGGGACTCAACGAGCAGTACTTC.

This clonotype was detected a few times. The junction does not match germline at one end; this may be a read error. CDR3 in DNA: TGCGCCGGCAGTGACCGTCTAACCAGCTCCTACAATGAGCAGTTCTTC. This sequence encodes CAGSDRLTSSYNEQFF. This sequence joins TRBV10-2 and TRBJ2-1, with no clear D. Per germline, CDR1 WSHSY and CDR2 SAAADI. The CDR3 is made up of 16 amino acids.

This clonotype was picked up one time. The chain carries TRBV20-1 and TRBJ1-5; TRBD1 is a possible D gene (6 bases). This CDR3 has 14 residues. CDR1 and CDR2 (germline): DFQATT, SNEGSKA (reference sequence). Trimming took 3 bases from V and 2 from J, leaving 11 bases between them. The CDR3: CSASRQVGNQPQHF. The CDR3 bases are TGCAGTGCTAGTCGACAGGTGGGCAATCAGCCCCAGCATTTT.

The V gene is TRBV2, the J gene TRBJ2-1; 8 nucleotides agree with TRBD2. V trimming: 0 bases; J trimming: 2 bases; junction bases outside the gene matches: 3. Germline V gene lookup returns CDR1 SNHLY and CDR2 FYNNEI. The CDR3 runs to 16 residues. The CDR3 DNA reads as TGTGCCAGCAGTGAAGCACTAGCGGCGGCCTACAATGAGCAGTTCTTC. Translating gives CASSEALAAAYNEQFF.

This clonotype was seen many times. The CDR3 coding sequence is TGCGCCAGCAGTGAAACAGGGGGAGGCTACGAGCAGTACTTC. Amino acid sequence: CASSETGGGYEQYF. The J gene is TRBJ2-7, the V gene TRBV5-1; 8 bases are a match to TRBD1. After removal of 5 bases from V and 3 bases from J, the junction contained 7 bases not matched to a gene. CDR1 and CDR2 from the germline V gene are SGHRS and YFSETQ. The CDR3 runs 14 residues.

The chain is built from TRBV7-2 and TRBJ1-1; D is ambiguous. The CDR3 consists of 16 residues. Germline CDR1 SGHTA, CDR2 FQGNSA. Deletions cut 1 base from V and 1 base from J, with 13 bases between. The CDR3 region has the DNA TGTGCCAGCAGCTTAGTGTTGGCGAGCCCGAACACTGAAGCTTTCTTT. It yields the protein CASSLVLASPNTEAFF.

The sample holds a few counts of this clonotype. This rearrangement joins TRBV12-3 or TRBV12-4 to TRBJ2-2; D call uncertain. The CDR3 runs 13 residues. Trimming shortened V by 3 bases and J by 6 bases, and 8 bases separated the two germline ends. CDR3 nucleotide sequence: TGTGCCAGCAGTTTGCGAGCGCCCGGGGAGCTGTTTTTT. It encodes CASSLRAPGELFF.

The genes are TRBV4-1 and TRBJ2-3; 7 nucleotides align to TRBD1. The germline gives CDR1 MGHRA, CDR2 YSYEKL. With 4 bases clipped from V and 4 bases from J, the junction kept 11 bases outside the gene matches. The CDR3 is 16 amino acids. The CDR3 nucleotides are TGCGCCAGCAGCCTTCGGACAGGTTCTATAGCAGATACGCAGTATTTT. This translates into CASSLRTGSIADTQYF.

In this sample, this clonotype turned up a few times. The chain has TRBV7-2 and TRBJ2-3, with 8 bases matching TRBD2. Germline assignment: CDR1 SGHTA and CDR2 FQGNSA. This CDR3 is 15 amino acids long. V lost 1 base and J lost 11; bases outside the gene matches: 11. The CDR3 loop reads CASSLELPGTRGQYF. The CDR3 nucleotides read TGTGCCAGCAGCTTAGAACTCCCCGGGACTAGAGGGCAGTATTTT.

The table lists this clonotype with a few counts. The V gene is TRBV6-5, the J gene TRBJ2-5, with D uncertain. The last part of the DNA fits TRBJ2-7 better; the J call may be wrong. Germline assignment: CDR1 MNHEY and CDR2 SVGAGI. CDR3 length: 13 amino acids. The DNA for the CDR3 is TGTGCCAGCAGCCCCTCCAAGCCTAACGAGCAGTACTTC. Protein: CASSPSKPNEQYF.

Concerning this clonotype itself: A read error may explain this, as a much larger clone is one base away. V and J are TRBV7-2 and TRBJ2-5, with 15 nucleotides matching TRBD2. The DNA end lines up better with TRBJ2-7; the J call may be wrong. The CDR3 totals 16 residues. CDR1 and CDR2 from the germline V gene are SGHTA and FQGNSA. The CDR3 loop reads CAGSQGLAGGKGEQYF. DNA for the CDR3: TGTGCCGGCAGCCAGGGACTAGCGGGAGGCAAGGGCGAGCAGTACTTC.